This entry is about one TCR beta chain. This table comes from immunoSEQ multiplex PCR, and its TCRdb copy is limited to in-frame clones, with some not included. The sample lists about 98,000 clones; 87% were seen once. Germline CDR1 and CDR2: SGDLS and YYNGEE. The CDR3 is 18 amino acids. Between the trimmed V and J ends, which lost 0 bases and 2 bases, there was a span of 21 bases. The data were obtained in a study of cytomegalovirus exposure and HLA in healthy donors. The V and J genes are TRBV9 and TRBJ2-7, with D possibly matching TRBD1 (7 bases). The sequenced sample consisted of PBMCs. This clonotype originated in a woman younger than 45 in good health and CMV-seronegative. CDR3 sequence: CASSVGRGTGTETYEQYF. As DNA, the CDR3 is TGTGCCAGCAGCGTAGGGAGGGGAACCGGGACAGAAACCTACGAGCAGTACTTC.